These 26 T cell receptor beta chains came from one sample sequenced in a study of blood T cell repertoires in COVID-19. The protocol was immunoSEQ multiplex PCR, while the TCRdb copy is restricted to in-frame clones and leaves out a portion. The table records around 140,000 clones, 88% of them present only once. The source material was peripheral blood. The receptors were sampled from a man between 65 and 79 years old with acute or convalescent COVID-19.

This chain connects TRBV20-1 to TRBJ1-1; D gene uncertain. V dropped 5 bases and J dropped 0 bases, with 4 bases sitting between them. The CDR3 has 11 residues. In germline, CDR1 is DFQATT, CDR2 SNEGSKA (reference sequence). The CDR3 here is CSADLNTEAFF. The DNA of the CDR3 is TGCAGTGCTGACTTGAACACTGAAGCTTTCTTT.

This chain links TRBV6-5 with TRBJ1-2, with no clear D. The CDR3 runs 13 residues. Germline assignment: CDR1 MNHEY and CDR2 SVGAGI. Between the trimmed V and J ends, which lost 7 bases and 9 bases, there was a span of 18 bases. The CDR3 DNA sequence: TGTGCCAGCAACAATCCCCCGACGGGGAGCTACACCTTC. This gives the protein CASNNPPTGSYTF.

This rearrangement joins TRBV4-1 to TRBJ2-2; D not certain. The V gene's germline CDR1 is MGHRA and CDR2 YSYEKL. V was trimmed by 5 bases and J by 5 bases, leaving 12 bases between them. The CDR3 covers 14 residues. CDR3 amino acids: CASSVQFETGELFF. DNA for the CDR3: TGCGCCAGCAGCGTCCAATTTGAGACCGGGGAGCTGTTTTTT.

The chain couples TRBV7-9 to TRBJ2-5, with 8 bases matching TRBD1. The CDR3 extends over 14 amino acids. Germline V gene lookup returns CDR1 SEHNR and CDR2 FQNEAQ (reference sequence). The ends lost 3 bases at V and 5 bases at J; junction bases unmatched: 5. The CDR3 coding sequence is TGTGCCAGCAGCTTGCAGACAGGGGTCGAGACCCAGTACTTC. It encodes CASSLQTGVETQYF.

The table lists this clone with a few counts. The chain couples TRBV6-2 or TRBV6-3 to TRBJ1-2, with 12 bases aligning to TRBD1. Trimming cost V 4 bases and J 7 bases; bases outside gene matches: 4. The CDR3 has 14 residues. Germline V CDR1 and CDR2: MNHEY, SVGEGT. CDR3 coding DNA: TGTGCCAGCAGTTCCGGGACAGGGGGCTTTGGCTACACCTTC. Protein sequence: CASSSGTGGFGYTF.

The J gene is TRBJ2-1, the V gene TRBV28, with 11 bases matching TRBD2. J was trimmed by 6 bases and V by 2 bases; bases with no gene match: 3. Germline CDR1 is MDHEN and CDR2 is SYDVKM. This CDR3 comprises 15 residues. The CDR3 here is CASSLVLAGVNEQFF. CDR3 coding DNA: TGTGCCAGCAGTTTAGTACTAGCGGGAGTCAATGAGCAGTTCTTC. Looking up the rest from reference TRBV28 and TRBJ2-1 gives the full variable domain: DVKVTQSSRYLVKRTGEKVFLECVQDMDHENMFWYRQDPGLGLRLIYFSYDVKMKEKGDIPEGYSVSREKKERFSLILESASTNQTSMYLCASSLVLAGVNEQFFGPGTRLTVL.

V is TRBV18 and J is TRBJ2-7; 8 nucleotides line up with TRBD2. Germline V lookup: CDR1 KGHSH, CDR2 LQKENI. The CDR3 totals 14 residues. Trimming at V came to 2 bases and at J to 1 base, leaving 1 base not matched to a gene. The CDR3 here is CASSPGTSSYEQYF. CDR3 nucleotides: TGTGCCAGCTCACCAGGGACTAGTTCCTACGAGCAGTACTTC.

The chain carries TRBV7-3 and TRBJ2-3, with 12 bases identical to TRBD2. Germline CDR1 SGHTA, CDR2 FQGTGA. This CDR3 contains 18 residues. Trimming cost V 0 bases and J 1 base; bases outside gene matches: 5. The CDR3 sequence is CASSLTLLAGGRTDTQYF. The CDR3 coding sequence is TGTGCCAGCAGCTTAACCCTACTAGCGGGAGGCCGCACAGATACGCAGTATTTT.

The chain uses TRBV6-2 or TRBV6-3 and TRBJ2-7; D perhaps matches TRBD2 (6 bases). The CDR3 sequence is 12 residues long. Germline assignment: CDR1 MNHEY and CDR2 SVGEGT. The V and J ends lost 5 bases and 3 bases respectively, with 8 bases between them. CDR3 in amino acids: CASSLSGYEQYF. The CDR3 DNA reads TGTGCCAGCAGTCTTAGCGGCTACGAGCAGTACTTC.

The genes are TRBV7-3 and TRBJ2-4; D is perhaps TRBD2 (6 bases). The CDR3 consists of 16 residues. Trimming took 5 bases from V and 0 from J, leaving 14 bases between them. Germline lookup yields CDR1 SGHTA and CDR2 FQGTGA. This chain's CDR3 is CASSRNGTPAKNIQYF. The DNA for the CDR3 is TGTGCCAGCAGCCGAAACGGGACTCCAGCCAAAAACATTCAGTACTTC.

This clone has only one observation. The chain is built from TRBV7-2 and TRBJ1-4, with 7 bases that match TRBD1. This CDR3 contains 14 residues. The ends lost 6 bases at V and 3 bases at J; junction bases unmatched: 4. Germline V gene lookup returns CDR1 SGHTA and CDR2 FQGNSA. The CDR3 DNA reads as TGTGCCAGCAGTCCCGGACAGGCTAATGAAAAACTGTTTTTT. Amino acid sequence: CASSPGQANEKLFF.

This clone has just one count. CDR3 nucleotides: TGTGCCAGCAGTACAGGGGGGACCGGGGAGCTGTTTTTT. Amino acids: CASSTGGTGELFF. V and J are TRBV28 and TRBJ2-2; 8 nucleotides line up with TRBD1. V dropped 5 bases and J dropped 5; count of bases not matched to a gene: 1. The CDR3 extends over 13 amino acids. Germline V gene data show CDR1 as MDHEN and CDR2 as SYDVKM.

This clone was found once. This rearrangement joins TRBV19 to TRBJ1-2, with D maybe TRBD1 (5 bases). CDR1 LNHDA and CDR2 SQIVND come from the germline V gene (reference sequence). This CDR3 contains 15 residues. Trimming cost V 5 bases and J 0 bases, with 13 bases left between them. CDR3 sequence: CASSDSHRTNYGYTF. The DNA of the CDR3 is TGTGCCAGTAGTGACTCACACAGGACTAACTATGGCTACACCTTC.

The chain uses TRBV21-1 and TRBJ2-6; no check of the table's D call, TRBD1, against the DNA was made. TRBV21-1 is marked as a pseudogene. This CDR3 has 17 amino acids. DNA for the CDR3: TGTGCCGGACGGGGACAGGGGGCTTTATCTGGGGCCAACGTCCTGACTTTC. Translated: CAGRGQGALSGANVLTF.

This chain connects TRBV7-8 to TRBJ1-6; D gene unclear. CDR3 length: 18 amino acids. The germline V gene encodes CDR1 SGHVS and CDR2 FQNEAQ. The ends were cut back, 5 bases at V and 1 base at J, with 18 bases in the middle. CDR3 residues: CASSDRRGTRSYNSPLHF. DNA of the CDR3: TGTGCCAGCAGCGACCGTCGGGGAACACGTTCCTATAATTCACCCCTCCACTTT.

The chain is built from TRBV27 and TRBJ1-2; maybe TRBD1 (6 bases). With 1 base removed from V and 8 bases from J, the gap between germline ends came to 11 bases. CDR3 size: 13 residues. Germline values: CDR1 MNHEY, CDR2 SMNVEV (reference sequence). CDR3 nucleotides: TGTGCCAGCAGTTTATTCGGGACAATGGGCTACACCTTC. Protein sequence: CASSLFGTMGYTF.

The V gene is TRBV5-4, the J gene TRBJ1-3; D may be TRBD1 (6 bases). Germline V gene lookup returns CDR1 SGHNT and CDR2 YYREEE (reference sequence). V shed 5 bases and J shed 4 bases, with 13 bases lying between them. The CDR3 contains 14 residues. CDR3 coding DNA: TGTGCCAGCAGATCCGACAGGCGGGGAAACACCATATATTTT. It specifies CASRSDRRGNTIYF.

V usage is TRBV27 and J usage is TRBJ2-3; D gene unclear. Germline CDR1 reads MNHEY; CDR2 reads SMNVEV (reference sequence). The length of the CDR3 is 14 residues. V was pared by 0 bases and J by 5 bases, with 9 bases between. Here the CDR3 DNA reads TGTGCCAGCAGTTTATCGAGATACGGAGATACGCAGTATTTT. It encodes CASSLSRYGDTQYF.

The CDR3 DNA sequence: TGCAGCGTTGGAGTGCTATCGGGCACTGAAGCTTTCTTT. Translated, it gives CSVGVLSGTEAFF. V and J are TRBV29-1 and TRBJ1-1; no reliable D call. With 4 bases removed from V and 4 bases from J, the gap between germline ends came to 13 bases. This CDR3 is built from 13 residues. From germline, CDR1 is SQVTM and CDR2 ANQGSEA.

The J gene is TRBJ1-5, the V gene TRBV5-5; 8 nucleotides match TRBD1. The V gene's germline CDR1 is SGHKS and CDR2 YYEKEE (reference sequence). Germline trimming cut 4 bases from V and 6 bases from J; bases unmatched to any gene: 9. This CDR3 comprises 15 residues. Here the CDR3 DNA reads TGTGCCAGCAGCCCCACGGGACAGGTGGCTCAGCCCCAGCATTTT. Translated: CASSPTGQVAQPQHF.

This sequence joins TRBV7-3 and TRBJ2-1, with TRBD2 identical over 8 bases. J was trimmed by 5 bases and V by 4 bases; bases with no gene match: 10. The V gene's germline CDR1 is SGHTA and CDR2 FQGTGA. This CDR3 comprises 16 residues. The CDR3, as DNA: TGTGCCAGCAGCTCACAACCGGGACTAGTTAACAATGAGCAGTTCTTC. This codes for CASSSQPGLVNNEQFF.

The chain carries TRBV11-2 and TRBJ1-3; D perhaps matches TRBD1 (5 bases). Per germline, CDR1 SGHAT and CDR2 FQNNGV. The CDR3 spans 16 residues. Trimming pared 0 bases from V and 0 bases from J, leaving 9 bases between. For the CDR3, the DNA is TGTGCCAGCAGCTTAGAGTACAGGCGCTCTGGAAACACCATATATTTT. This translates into CASSLEYRRSGNTIYF.

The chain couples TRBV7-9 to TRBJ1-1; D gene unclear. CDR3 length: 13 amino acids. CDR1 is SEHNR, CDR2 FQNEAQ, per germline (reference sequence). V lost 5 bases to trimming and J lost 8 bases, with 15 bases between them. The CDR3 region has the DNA TGTGCCAGCAGCGACTACCGCCACTTCGAAGCTTTCTTT. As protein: CASSDYRHFEAFF.

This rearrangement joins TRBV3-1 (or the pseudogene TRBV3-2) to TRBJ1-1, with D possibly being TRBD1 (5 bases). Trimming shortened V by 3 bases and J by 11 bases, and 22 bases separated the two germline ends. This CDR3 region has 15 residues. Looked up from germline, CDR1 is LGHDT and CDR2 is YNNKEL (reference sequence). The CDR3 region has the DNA TGTGCCAGCAGCCACCTCGAAATGGGGGGTTTGAAGGCTTTCTTT. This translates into CASSHLEMGGLKAFF.

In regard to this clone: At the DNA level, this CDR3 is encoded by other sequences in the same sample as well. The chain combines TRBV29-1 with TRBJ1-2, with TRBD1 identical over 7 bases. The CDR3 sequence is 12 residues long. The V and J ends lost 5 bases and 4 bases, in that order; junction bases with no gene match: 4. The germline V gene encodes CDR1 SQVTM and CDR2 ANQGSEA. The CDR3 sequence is CSVRTGGYGYTF. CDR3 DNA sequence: TGCAGCGTTCGGACAGGCGGCTATGGCTACACCTTC.

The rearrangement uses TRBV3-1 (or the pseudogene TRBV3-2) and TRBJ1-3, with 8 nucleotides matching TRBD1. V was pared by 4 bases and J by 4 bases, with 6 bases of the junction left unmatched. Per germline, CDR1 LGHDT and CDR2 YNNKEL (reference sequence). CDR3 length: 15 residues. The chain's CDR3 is CASSLDRAGGNTIYF. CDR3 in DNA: TGTGCCAGCAGCCTGGACAGGGCTGGGGGAAACACCATATATTTT.